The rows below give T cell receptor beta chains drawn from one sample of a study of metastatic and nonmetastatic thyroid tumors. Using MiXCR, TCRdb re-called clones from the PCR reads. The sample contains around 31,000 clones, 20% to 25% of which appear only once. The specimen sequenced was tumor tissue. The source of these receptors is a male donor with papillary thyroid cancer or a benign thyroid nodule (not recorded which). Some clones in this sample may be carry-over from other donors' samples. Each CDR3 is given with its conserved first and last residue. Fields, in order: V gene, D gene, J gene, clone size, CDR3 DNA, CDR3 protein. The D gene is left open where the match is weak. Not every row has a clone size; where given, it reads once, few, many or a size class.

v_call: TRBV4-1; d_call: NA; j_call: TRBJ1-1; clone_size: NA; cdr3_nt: TGCGCCAGCAGCCAAGTCAGGGTGGCGGTGGGGGACACTGAAGCTTTCTTT; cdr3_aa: CASSQVRVAVGDTEAFF
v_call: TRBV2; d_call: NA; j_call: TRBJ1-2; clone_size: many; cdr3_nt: TGTGCCAGCACTGGGACGGGATATGGCTACACCTTC; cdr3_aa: CASTGTGYGYTF
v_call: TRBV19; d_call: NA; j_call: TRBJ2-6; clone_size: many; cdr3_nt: TGTGCCAGTAGCCCTGAGGCCAACGTCCTGACTTTC; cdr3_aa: CASSPEANVLTF
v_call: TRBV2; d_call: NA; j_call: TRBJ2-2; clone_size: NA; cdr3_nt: TGTGCCAGCAGTGTAAACAGGAACACCGGGGAGCTGTTTTTT; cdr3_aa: CASSVNRNTGELFF
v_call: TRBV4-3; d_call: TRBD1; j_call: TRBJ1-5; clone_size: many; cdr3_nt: TGCGCCAGCAGCCAGGCGACAGGGCGGTCTCAGCCCCAGCATTTT; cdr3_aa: CASSQATGRSQPQHF
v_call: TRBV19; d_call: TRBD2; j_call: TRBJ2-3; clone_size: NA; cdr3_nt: TGTGCCAGTAGTATCGACGGGACTAGAGGGAGCACAGATACGCAGTATTTT; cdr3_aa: CASSIDGTRGSTDTQYF
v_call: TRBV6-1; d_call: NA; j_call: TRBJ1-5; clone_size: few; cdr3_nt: TGTGCCAGCAGTGAGAACACAGGCCCTGGTCAGCCCCAGCATTTT; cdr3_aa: CASSENTGPGQPQHF
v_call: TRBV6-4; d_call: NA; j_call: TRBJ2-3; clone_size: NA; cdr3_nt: TGTGCCGGCCGAGGGCTAGGTACCACAGATACGCAGTATTTT; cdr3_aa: CAGRGLGTTDTQYF
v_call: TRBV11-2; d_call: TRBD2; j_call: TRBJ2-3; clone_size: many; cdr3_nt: TGTGCCAGCAGCCCTCGGGGAGCGGGATCCCCAGATACGCAGTATTTT; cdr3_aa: CASSPRGAGSPDTQYF
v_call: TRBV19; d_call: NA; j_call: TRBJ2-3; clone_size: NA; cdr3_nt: TGTGCCAGTAGCCTCACAGATACGCAGTATTTT; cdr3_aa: CASSLTDTQYF
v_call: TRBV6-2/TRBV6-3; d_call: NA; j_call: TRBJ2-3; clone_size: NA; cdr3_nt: TGTGCCAGCTGCGTTGCTAGCACAGATACGCAGTATTTT; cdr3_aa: CASCVASTDTQYF
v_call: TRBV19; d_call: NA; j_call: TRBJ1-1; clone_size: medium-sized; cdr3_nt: TGTGCCAGTAGTTTCTTAGGGGCCGCGAACACTGAAGCTTTCTTT; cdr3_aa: CASSFLGAANTEAFF
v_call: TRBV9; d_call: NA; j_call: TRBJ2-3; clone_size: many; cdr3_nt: TGTGCCAGCAGCCGTTCAGGTCTGGGCACAGATACGCAGTATTTT; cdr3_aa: CASSRSGLGTDTQYF
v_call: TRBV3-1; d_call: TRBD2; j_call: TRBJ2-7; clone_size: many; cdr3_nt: TGTGCCAGCAGCCGCGCGGGGGTTGTCTACGAGCAGTACTTC; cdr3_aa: CASSRAGVVYEQYF
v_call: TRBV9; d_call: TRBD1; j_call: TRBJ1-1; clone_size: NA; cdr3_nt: TGTGCCAGCAGCGAAAATAACGGGGACAGGGAGTCTGAAGCTTTCTTT; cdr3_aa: CASSENNGDRESEAFF
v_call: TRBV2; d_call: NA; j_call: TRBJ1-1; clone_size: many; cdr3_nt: TGTGCCAGCAGTGAAGGGTTCACAGAAGCGGGCGAAGCTTTCTTT; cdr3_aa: CASSEGFTEAGEAFF
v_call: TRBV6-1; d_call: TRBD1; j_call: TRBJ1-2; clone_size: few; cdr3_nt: TGTGCCAGCAGCGGGACAGGGGGGTTCTATGGCTACACCTTC; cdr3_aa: CASSGTGGFYGYTF
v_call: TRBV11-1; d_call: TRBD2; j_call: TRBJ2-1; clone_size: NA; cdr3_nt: TGTGCCAGCAGCTTAATGGCGGGAGGAGGCAATGAGCAGTTCTTC; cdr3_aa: CASSLMAGGGNEQFF
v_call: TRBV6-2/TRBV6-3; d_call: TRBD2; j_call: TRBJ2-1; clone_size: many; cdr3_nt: TGTGCCAGCAGTGACCGGGAGGTTGAGCAGTTCTTC; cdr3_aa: CASSDREVEQFF
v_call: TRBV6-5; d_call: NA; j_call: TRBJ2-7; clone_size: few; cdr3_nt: TGTGCCAACAGTTACGTTCCTTCAGGCGCCAGGTCCTACGAGCAGTACTTC; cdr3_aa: CANSYVPSGARSYEQYF
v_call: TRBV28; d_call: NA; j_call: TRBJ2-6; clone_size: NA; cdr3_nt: TGTGCCAGCATAGTGGGTTCTGGGGCCAACGTCCTGACTTTC; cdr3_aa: CASIVGSGANVLTF
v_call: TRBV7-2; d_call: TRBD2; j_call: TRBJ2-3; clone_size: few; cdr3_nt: TGTGCCAGCAGCTCGAGCGGGAGCAGTAGTACTCATTATTTT; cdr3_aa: CASSSSGSSSTHYF
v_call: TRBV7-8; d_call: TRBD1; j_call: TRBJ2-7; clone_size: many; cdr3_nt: TGTGCCAGCAGCTCAAGGGACAGCTACTACGAGCAGTACTTC; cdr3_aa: CASSSRDSYYEQYF
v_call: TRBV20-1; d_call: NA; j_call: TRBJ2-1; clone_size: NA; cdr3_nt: TGCAGTGCTAGAGCCCCCGGGGGTGTTCTGTTCTTC; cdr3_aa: CSARAPGGVLFF
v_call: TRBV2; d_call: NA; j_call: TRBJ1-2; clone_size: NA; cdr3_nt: TGTGCCAGCAGTGGGCAGAGTCGGGGCTACACCTTC; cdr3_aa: CASSGQSRGYTF
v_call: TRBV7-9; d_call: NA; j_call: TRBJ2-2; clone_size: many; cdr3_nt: TGTGCCAGCAGCATGGTTCAGGGAACCGGGGAGCTGTTTTTT; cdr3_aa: CASSMVQGTGELFF
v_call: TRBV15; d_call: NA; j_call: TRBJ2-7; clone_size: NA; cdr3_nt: TGTGCCACCAGCACCCGAGTGGGGGCTCGGGACGAGCAGTACTTC; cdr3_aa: CATSTRVGARDEQYF
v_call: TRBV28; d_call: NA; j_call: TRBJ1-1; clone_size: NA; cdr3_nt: TGTGCCAGTGGGGTGAGGAGGGCAAACACTGAAGCTTTCTTT; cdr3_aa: CASGVRRANTEAFF
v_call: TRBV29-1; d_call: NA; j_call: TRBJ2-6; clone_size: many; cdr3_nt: TGCAGCGACCGGGACAATCCTCCCGGGGCCAACGTCCTGACTTTC; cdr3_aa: CSDRDNPPGANVLTF
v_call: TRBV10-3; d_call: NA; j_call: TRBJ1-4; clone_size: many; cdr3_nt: TGTGCCATCAGTGAAGGGCTAATAACGAGTGAAAAACTGTTTTTT; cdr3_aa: CAISEGLITSEKLFF
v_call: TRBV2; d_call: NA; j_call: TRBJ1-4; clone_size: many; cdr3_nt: TGTGCCAGCATTCCTAAGGGGAGTATTGCTAATGAAAAACTGTTTTTT; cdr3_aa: CASIPKGSIANEKLFF
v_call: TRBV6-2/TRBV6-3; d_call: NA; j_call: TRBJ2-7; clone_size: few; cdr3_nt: TGTGCCAGCAGGGACGTGGGACTGCCCTCCTACGAGCAGTACTTC; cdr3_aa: CASRDVGLPSYEQYF